This T cell receptor (beta chain) was captured by sequencing in a study of T cells in Graves' hyperthyroidism and ophthalmopathy. The study's findings and limits: Ophthalmopathy stood apart from stable hyperthyroidism in a 13 V-J model. Most thyroid clonotypes expanded above 0.001 were also detected in blood.

Patients having uncontrolled infection, another autoimmune disease, pregnancy or lactation were not included. Each diagnosis drew on symptoms, thyroxine, TRAb, thyroid ultrasound and orbital computed tomography findings. With respect to this clonotype: Its matching antigen is unknown.

CDR1 is SGDLS and CDR2 is YYNGEE in the germline V gene. V lost 4 bases and J lost 10; bases outside the gene matches: 14. The length of the CDR3 is 15 residues. Amplified TCR beta CDR3 regions derived from RNA transcripts. When the TCR CDR3 underwent first-round RT-PCR, the HTBI primer set was used. TCRdb redid the calling of the multiplex PCR reads with MiXCR, one entry per CDR3 protein. There are under 650,000 distinct CDR3 sequences in the sample; around 15% occur only once, and around 4% lies in the top ten. This chain links TRBV9 with TRBJ2-1; 7 bases are shared with TRBD1. The TCR sequence derives from a woman aged 25 to 45 with Graves' hyperthyroidism. Sequenced material: blood. The CDR3 sequence: CASSPSLNRGWEQFF. The CDR3 DNA sequence: TGTGCCAGCAGCCCATCATTGAACAGGGGCTGGGAGCAGTTCTTC.